The rows below give T cell receptor beta chains drawn from one sample of a study of T-cell reconstitution after alpha-beta-depleted transplantation in children. TCRdb passed the PCR reads through MiXCR, listing each CDR3 protein once. The table records over 400,000 distinct CDR3 sequences, around an eighth of them present only once. The sequencing used PBMCs from the stem cell graft donor, collected from the stem cell graft. These receptors were taken from a human donor who donated a stem cell graft to a child with combined immunodeficiency. CDR3s include the opening cysteine and the closing phenylalanine or tryptophan. The order of the fields is V gene, D gene, J gene, CDR3 protein. D genes are given only for firm matches.

TRBV12-3/TRBV12-4	TRBD2	TRBJ2-2	CASSNRLAGYNTGELFF
TRBV15	TRBD2	TRBJ2-6	CATSTRLAGDSGANVLTF
TRBV14	TRBD1	TRBJ1-6	CASSPQSGQGYNSPLHF
TRBV21-1	NA	TRBJ2-2	CASSKSRLGLHTGELFF
TRBV12-3/TRBV12-4	TRBD2	TRBJ2-1	CASSPGLGNEQFF
TRBV15	TRBD1	TRBJ2-7	CATSRDLRTGIYEQYF
TRBV12-3/TRBV12-4	TRBD2	TRBJ2-7	CASSPGKIAGTGEQYF
TRBV7-2	NA	TRBJ2-3	CASSLRGGDGTDTQYF
TRBV12-3/TRBV12-4	TRBD2	TRBJ2-1	CASSLLGLAGSGNEQFF
TRBV4-2	NA	TRBJ1-1	CASSRPRTRDTEAFF
TRBV20-1	NA	TRBJ2-2	CSASRGVWTGELFF
TRBV7-6	TRBD1	TRBJ2-7	CASSLGGQGIEQYF
TRBV7-2	TRBD1	TRBJ1-1	CASSLAVGTGEAFF
TRBV12-3/TRBV12-4	NA	TRBJ2-7	CASIGPEGGYEQYF
TRBV6-2/TRBV6-3	NA	TRBJ2-6	CASSYDVFPSAGANVLTF
TRBV6-2/TRBV6-3	NA	TRBJ1-5	CASSLLGQPYSNQPQHF
TRBV12-3/TRBV12-4	NA	TRBJ2-1	CASSLGSGKYNEQFF
TRBV9	NA	TRBJ2-7	CASSVGGGTLGEQYF
TRBV6-2/TRBV6-3	NA	TRBJ2-3	CASRAPSTDTQYF
TRBV9	TRBD1	TRBJ2-2	CASSVSQGANTGELFF
TRBV12-3/TRBV12-4	NA	TRBJ2-7	CASSPLGGAHFYEQYF
TRBV3-1	TRBD2	TRBJ2-3	CASSQDRGGATDTQYF
TRBV7-9	TRBD1	TRBJ1-1	CASSRAGQGPEAFF
TRBV5-1	NA	TRBJ2-3	CASSFLGDITDTQYF
TRBV12-3/TRBV12-4	NA	TRBJ1-2	CASSLGGVGYTF
TRBV4-2	TRBD1	TRBJ2-7	CASSQRQGTPSYEQYF
TRBV15	NA	TRBJ1-1	CATSPQRDGNTEAFF
TRBV24-1	NA	TRBJ2-1	CATSDLSRQGLGRYNEQFF
TRBV29-1	TRBD1	TRBJ2-5	CSVPKGTVRQETQYF
TRBV3-1	TRBD2	TRBJ2-1	CASSLTLLAGQNEQFF
TRBV12-3/TRBV12-4	NA	TRBJ2-1	CASSKGVRNEQFF
TRBV4-2	NA	TRBJ2-5	CASSQDPGGRETQYF
TRBV2	NA	TRBJ1-2	CASSVAADSFSGYTF
TRBV28	NA	TRBJ2-3	CASSLGGSTQYF
TRBV15	NA	TRBJ2-7	CATSRVRGYEQYF
TRBV21-1	NA	TRBJ2-1	CASSKPEIKGQRGRNEQFF
TRBV30	TRBD2	TRBJ2-2	CAWKPPGLKNTGELFF
TRBV5-1	NA	TRBJ2-5	CASSLALSGETQYF
TRBV27	TRBD1	TRBJ1-6	CASRPRTGTVISPLHF
TRBV2	NA	TRBJ2-3	CASSDGRSTDTQYF